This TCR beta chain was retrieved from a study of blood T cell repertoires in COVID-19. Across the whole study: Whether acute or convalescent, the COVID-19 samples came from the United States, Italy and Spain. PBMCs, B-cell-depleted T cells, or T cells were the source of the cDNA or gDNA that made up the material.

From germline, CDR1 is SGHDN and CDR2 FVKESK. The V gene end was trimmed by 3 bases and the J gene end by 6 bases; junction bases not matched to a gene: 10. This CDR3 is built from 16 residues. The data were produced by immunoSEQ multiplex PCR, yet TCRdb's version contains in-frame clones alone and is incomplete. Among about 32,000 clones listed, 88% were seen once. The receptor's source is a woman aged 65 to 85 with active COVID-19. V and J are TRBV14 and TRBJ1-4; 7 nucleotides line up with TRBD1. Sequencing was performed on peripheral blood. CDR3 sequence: CASSHHQTGADEKLFF. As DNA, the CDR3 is TGTGCCAGCAGCCATCATCAAACAGGGGCCGATGAAAAACTGTTTTTT. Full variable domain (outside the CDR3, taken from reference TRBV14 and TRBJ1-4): EAGVTQFPSHSVIEKGQTVTLRCDPISGHDNLYWYRRVMGKEIKFLLHFVKESKQDESGMPNNRFLAERTGGTYSTLKVQPAELEDSGVYFCASSHHQTGADEKLFFGSGTQLSVL.